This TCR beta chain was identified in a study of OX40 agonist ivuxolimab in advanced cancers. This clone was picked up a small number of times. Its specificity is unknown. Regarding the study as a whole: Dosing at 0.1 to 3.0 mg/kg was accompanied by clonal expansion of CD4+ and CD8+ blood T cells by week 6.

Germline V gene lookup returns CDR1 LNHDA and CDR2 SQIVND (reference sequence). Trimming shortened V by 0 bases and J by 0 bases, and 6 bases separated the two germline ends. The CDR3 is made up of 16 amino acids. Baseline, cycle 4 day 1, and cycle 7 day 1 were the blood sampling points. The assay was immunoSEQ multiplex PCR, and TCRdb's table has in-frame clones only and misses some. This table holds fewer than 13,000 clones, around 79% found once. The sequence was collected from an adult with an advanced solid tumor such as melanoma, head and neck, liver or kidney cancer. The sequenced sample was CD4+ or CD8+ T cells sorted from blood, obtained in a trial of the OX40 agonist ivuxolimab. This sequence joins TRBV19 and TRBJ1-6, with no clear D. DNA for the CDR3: TGTGCCAGTAGTATAGACAGTAGCTCCTATAATTCACCCCTCCACTTT. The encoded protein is CASSIDSSSYNSPLHF.